The clone carrying this T cell receptor beta chain is a singleton in its sample. Its target is unknown. The data originate from a study of cytomegalovirus exposure and HLA in healthy donors. Study results and limitations: Across all donors, roughly uniform sequencing depth was an assumption of the presence/absence analyses. Among TCR sequences, most were rare, though some public TCRs appeared in many donors. Further analysis was carried out later, and it showed several of the most significant clusters appearing linked to common viral pathogens.

In germline, CDR1 is SQVTM, CDR2 ANQGSEA. The CDR3 has 12 amino acids. The ends were cut back, 2 bases at V and 4 bases at J, with 8 bases in the middle. The PCR made use of 60 Vbeta and 13 Jbeta primers. Data came from immunoSEQ multiplex PCR; TCRdb stores just in-frame clones and leaves some out. The table lists roughly 150,000 clones, just under 80% of them singletons, with roughly 10% in the top ten. This chain links TRBV29-1 with TRBJ2-5, with TRBD2 as a possible D gene (5 bases). Material: PBMCs. This clonotype was obtained from a man younger than 35 in good health and CMV-seropositive. The CDR3 loop is CSVEYRGETQYF. CDR3 nucleotides: TGCAGCGTTGAATACCGGGGAGAGACCCAGTACTTC.